This entry is about one T cell receptor (beta chain). Its antigen target is currently unknown. The sample holds no much larger clone one base away, and base qualities are not on file. This sample is drawn from a study of blood T cell repertoires in COVID-19 (dated by TCRdb to 2019 to 2021). For context, the study as a whole: Samples from collaborators originated in the United States, Italy and Spain and spanned both the acute and convalescent phases of COVID-19. Where HLA class I and class II types were available, the types were taken from metadata supplied by the sample provider, not from assay-based typing. The dataset comprised deeply sampled blood TCRbeta repertoires from subjects exposed to, actively infected with, or recovered from COVID-19. Samples came from the ongoing ImmuneRACE study (first 160 participants) plus 1,254 subjects from 6 global collaborators. Sample metadata almost always included a de-identified subject ID, COVID-19 status, age in years and sex. The material from the prospective study consisted of cDNA or gDNA derived from T cells, B-cell-depleted T cells, or PBMCs. The repertoires were released in a freely available public database intended as a resource for research on the immune response to SARS-CoV-2.

The CDR3, cysteine through phenylalanine, is 15 amino acids long. Only the CDR3 DNA stays, 45 bases, in frame from base 1. The germline V and J ends show losses of 4 bases and 4 bases respectively, and no gene match explains 10 bases of the junction. CDR1 and CDR2 are drawn from the germline V gene (reference sequence): LGHDT, YNNKEL. The immunoSEQ Assay, a bias-controlled multiplex PCR, was used to amplify TCRbeta CDR3 regions from genomic DNA. Regarding the original processing steps: The number of nucleated cells in each sample was estimated from the amplification of reference gene primers within the assay. To quantify the absolute abundance of each unique TCRbeta CDR3 rearrangement, sequence reads were collapsed and filtered. For each sample, productive Simpson clonality was calculated as the square root of Simpson's diversity index across productive rearrangements. TCRdb carries this immuneACCESS record with in-frame sequences only. Its versions omit some clonotypes, under half of them owing to an unresolved V gene in the studies checked, with the rest unexplained. D and trimming come from the DNA, and the V and J calls and clone size come from that table. The sample table records about 120,000 clones; about 74% of these occur just once. Of the sample, more than 5.5% falls within the top ten clones.

The investigation overall reported the following: How much clinical and demographic metadata was included differed by source and by participant, and the metadata was provided uncurated.

Whole blood was collected in K2EDTA tubes by collaborating institutions according to the institutions' own protocols. For TCRbeta analysis, collaborator samples were shipped as frozen whole blood, as isolated PBMCs, or as DNA extracted from either sample type. What was sequenced was peripheral blood. The receptor comes from a man aged 55-75 years with acute or convalescent COVID-19. The V gene is TRBV3-1 (or the pseudogene TRBV3-2) and the J gene is TRBJ2-7, with 7 central nucleotides matching TRBD1. The nucleotide sequence reads TGTGCCAGCAGCCGGGCCGGACAGGAGGAGTACGAGCAGTACTTC. Its translation reads: CASSRAGQEEYEQYF.